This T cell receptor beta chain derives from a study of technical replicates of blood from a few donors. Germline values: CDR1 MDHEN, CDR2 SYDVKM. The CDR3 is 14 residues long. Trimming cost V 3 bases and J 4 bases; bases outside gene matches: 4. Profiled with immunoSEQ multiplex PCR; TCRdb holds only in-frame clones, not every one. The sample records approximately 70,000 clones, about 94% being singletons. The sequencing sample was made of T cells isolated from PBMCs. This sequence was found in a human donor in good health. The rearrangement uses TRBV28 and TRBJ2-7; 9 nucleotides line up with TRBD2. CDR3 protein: CASSFLAGQYEQYF. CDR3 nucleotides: TGTGCCAGCAGTTTTCTAGCGGGACAGTACGAGCAGTACTTC.